This T cell receptor (beta chain) was obtained from a study of blood T cell repertoires in COVID-19. The wider study: From T cells, B-cell-depleted T cells, or PBMCs came the material, which was cDNA or gDNA.

As handled by the study authors: Reference gene primer amplification gave nucleated cell count estimates. Measured with immunoSEQ multiplex PCR; TCRdb has only the in-frame clones, and not every one. V and J calls and clone size are as listed in that table; D and trimming were resolved from the DNA. The sample has tens of thousands of clones, around 89% seen once; the top ten hold around 20%. This CDR3 has 15 residues. Unmatched junction bases numbered 6, after V lost 0 bases and J lost 5 bases. CDR1 MGHRA and CDR2 YSYEKL come from the germline V gene. The sequenced sample consisted of peripheral blood. The receptor was isolated from a human donor in a cohort sampled during active COVID-19. The V gene is TRBV4-1, the J gene TRBJ2-7; TRBD2 aligns across 8 bases. The CDR3 region has the DNA TGCGCCAGCAGCCAAGATCGGGGGGGGATCGACGAGCAGTACTTC. This translates into CASSQDRGGIDEQYF.